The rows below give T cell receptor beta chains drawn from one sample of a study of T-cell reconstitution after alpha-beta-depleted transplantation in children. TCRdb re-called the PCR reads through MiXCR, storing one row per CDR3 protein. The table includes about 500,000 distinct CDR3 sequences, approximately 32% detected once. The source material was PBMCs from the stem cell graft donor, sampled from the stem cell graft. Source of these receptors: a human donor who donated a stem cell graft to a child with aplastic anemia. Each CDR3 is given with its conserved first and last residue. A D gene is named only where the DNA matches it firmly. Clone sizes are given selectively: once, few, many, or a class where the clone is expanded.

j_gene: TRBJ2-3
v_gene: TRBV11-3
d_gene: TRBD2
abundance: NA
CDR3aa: CASSPRRAGGADTQYF
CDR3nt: TGTGCCAGCAGCCCGAGGCGGGCGGGAGGTGCAGATACGCAGTATTTT

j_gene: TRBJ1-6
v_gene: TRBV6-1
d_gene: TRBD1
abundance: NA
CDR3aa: CASSPGQGSYNSPLHF
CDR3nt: TGTGCCAGCAGCCCGGGACAGGGGTCCTATAATTCACCCCTCCACTTT

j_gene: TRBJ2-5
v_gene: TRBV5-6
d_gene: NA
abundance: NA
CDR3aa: CASSFEAKAGETQYF
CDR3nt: TGTGCCAGCAGCTTTGAGGCGAAAGCTGGGGAGACCCAGTACTTC

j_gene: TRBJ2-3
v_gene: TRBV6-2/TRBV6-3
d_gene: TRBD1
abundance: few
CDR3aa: CASSDRVTDTQYF
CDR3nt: TGTGCCAGCAGTGACAGGGTCACAGATACGCAGTATTTT

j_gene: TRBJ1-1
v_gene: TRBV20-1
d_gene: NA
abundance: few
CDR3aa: CSARDPQNTEAFF
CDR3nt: TGCAGTGCTAGAGATCCCCAGAACACTGAAGCTTTCTTT

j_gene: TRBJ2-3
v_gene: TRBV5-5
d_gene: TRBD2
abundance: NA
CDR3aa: CASSWGLAGPGGDTQYF
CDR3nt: TGTGCCAGCAGCTGGGGACTAGCGGGACCTGGGGGAGATACGCAGTATTTT

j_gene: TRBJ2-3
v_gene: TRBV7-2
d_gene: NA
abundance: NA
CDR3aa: CASSLARGGDTQYF
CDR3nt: TGTGCCAGCAGCTTAGCGCGGGGAGGTGATACGCAGTATTTT

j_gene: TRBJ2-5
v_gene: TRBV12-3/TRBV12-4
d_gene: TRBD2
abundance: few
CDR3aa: CASRRTSGWETQYF
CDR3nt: TGTGCCAGCAGGCGGACTAGCGGTTGGGAGACCCAGTACTTC

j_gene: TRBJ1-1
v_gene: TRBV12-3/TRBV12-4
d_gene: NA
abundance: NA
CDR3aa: CASSLGRSEAFF
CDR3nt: TGTGCCAGCAGTTTGGGTCGGTCTGAAGCTTTCTTT

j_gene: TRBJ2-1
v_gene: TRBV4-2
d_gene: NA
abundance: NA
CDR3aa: CASSQEVGSVINNEQFF
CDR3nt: TGTGCCAGCAGCCAAGAAGTGGGTAGCGTTATAAACAATGAGCAGTTCTTC